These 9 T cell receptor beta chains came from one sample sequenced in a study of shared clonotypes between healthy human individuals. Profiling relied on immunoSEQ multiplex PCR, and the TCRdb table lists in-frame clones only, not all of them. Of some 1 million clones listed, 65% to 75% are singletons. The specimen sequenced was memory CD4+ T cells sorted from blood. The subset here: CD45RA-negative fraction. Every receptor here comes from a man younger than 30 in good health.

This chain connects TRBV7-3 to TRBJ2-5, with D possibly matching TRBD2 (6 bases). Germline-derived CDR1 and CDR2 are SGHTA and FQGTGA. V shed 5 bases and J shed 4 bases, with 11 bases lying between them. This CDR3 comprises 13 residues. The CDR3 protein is CASSPGLGETQYF. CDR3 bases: TGTGCCAGCAGCCCGGGACTCGGAGAGACCCAGTACTTC. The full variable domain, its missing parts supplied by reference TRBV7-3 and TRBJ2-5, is GAGVSQTPSNKVTEKGKYVELRCDPISGHTALYWYRQSLGQGPEFLIYFQGTGAADDSGLPNDRFFAVRPEGSVSTLKIQRTERGDSAVYLCASSPGLGETQYFGPGTRLLVL.

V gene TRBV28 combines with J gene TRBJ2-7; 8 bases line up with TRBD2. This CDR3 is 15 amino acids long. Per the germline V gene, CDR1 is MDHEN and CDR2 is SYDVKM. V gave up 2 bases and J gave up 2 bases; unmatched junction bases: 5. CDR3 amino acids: CASSLQAGDAYEQYF. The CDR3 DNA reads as TGTGCCAGCAGTTTACAAGCGGGGGACGCCTACGAGCAGTACTTC.

CDR3 protein: CASSREARPYEQYF. For the CDR3, the DNA is TGTGCCAGCAGCCGTGAAGCCCGACCCTACGAGCAGTACTTC. The chain employs TRBV9 and TRBJ2-7, with D hard to call. V was trimmed by 4 bases and J by 2 bases, leaving 13 bases between them. The germline gives CDR1 SGDLS, CDR2 YYNGEE. This CDR3 spans 14 amino acids. Looking up the rest from reference TRBV9 and TRBJ2-7 gives the full variable domain: DSGVTQTPKHLITATGQRVTLRCSPRSGDLSVYWYQQSLDQGLQFLIQYYNGEERAKGNILERFSAQQFPDLHSELNLSSLELGDSALYFCASSREARPYEQYFGPGTRLTVT.

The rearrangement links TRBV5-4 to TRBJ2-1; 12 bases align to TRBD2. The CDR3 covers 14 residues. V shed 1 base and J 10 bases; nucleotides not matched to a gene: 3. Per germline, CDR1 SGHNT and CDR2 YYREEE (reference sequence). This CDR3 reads CASSLTGLAGEQFF. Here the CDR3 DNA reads TGTGCCAGCAGCTTGACCGGACTAGCGGGGGAGCAGTTCTTC.

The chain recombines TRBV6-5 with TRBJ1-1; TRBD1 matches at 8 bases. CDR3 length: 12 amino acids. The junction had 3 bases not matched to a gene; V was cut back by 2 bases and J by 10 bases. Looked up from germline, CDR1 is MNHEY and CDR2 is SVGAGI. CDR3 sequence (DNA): TGTGCCAGCAGTTACCGGACAGGGCGAGCTTTCTTT. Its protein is CASSYRTGRAFF.

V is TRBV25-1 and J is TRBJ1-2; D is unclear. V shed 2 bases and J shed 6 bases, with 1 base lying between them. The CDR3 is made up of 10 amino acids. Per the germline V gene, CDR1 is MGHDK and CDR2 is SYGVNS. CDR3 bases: TGTGCCAGCAGTGAAAATGGCTACACCTTC. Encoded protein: CASSENGYTF.

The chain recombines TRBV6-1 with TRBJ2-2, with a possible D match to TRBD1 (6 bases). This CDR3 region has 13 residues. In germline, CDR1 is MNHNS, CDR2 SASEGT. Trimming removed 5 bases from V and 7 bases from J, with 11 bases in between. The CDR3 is CASSPQGIGELFF. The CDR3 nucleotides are TGTGCCAGCAGTCCACAGGGTATCGGGGAGCTGTTTTTT.

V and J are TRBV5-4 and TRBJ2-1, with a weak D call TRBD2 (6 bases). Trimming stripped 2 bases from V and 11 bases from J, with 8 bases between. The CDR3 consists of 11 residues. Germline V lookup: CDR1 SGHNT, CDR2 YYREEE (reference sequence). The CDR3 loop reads CASSFGTQQFF. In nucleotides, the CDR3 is TGTGCCAGCAGCTTCGGGACTCAGCAGTTCTTC.

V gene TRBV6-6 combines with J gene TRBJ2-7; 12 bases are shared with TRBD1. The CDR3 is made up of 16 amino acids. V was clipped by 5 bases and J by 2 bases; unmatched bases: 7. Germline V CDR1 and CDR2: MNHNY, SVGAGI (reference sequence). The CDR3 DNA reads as TGTGCCAGCAGTCAAACCGGGACAGGGGGCCCCTACGAGCAGTACTTC. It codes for CASSQTGTGGPYEQYF.